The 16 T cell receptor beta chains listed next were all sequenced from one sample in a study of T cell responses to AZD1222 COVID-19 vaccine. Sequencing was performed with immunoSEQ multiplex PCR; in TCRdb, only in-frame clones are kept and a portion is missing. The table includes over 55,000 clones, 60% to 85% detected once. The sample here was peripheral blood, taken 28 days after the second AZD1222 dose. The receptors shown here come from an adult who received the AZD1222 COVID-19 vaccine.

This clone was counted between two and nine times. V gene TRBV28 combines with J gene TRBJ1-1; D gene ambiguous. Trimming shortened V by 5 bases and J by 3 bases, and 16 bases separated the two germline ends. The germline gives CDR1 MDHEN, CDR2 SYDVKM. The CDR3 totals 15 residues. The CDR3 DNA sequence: TGTGCCAGCAGTCCCGAATTACGGGAGGACACTGAAGCTTTCTTT. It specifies CASSPELREDTEAFF.

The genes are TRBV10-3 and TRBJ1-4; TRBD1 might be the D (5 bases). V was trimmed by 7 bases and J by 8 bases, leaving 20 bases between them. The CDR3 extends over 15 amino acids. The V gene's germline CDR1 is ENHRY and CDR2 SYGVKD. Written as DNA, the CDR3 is TGTGCCATCAAGGGCGAGGAGACAGCTGGGGAAAAACTGTTTTTT. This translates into CAIKGEETAGEKLFF.

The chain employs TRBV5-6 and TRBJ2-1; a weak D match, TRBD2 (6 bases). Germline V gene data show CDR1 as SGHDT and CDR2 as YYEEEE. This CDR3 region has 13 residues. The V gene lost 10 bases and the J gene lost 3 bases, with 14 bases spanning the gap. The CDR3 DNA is TGTGCCTACCGGAGGGTTGGCTACAATGAGCAGTTCTTC. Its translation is CAYRRVGYNEQFF.

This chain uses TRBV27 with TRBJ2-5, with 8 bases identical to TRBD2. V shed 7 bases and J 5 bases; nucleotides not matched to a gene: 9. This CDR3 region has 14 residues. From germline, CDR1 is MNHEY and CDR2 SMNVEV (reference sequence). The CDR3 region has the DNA TGTGCCAGCACCTCGGGACTAGAGGCGGAGACCCAGTACTTC. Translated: CASTSGLEAETQYF.

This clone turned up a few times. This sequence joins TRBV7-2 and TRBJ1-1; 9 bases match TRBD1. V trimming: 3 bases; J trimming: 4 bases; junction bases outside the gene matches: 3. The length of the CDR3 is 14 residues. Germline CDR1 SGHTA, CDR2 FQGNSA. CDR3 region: CASSFTGGGTEAFF. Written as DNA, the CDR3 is TGTGCCAGCAGCTTTACAGGGGGCGGCACTGAAGCTTTCTTT.

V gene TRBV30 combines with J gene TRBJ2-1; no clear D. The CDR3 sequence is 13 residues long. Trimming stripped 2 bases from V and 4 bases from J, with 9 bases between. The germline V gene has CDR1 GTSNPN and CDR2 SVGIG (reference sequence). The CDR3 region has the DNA TGTGCCTGGAGTAAGGACCTGTACAATGAGCAGTTCTTC. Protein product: CAWSKDLYNEQFF.

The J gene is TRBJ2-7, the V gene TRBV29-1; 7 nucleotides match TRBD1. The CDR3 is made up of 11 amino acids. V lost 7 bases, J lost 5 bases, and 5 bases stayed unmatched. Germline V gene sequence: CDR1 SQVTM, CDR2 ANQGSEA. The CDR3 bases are TGCAGCGCGGTGAGGGGGCACGAGCAGTACTTC. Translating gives CSAVRGHEQYF.

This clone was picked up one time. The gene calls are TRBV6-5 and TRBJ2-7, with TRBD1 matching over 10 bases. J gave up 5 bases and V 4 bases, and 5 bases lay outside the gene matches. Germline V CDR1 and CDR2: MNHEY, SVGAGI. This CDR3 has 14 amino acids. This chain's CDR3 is CASSSDRGLNEQYF. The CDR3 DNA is TGTGCCAGCAGTTCCGACAGGGGGCTCAACGAGCAGTACTTC.

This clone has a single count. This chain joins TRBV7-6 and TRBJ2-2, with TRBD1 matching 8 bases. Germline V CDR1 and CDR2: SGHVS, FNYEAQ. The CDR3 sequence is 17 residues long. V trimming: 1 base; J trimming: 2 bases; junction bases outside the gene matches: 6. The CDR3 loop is CASSLGSDRANTGELFF. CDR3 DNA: TGTGCCAGCAGCTTAGGTTCGGACAGGGCAAACACCGGGGAGCTGTTTTTT.

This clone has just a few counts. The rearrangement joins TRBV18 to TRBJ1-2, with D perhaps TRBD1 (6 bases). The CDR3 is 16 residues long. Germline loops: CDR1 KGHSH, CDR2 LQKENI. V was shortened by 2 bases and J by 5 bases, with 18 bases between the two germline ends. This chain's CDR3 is CASSPGENRAGYGYTF. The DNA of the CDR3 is TGTGCCAGCTCACCAGGAGAAAACAGGGCTGGGTATGGCTACACCTTC.

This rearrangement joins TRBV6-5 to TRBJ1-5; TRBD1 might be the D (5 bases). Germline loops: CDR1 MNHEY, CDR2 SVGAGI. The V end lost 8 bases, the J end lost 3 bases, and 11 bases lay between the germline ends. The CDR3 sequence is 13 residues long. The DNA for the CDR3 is TGTGCCAGCTCGGACATGCTCAATCAGCCCCAGCATTTT. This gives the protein CASSDMLNQPQHF.

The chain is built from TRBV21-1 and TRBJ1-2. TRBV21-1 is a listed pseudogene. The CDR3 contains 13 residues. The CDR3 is CATPPRGECGYTF. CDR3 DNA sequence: TGTGCCACCCCCCCAAGGGGAGAATGTGGCTACACCTTC.

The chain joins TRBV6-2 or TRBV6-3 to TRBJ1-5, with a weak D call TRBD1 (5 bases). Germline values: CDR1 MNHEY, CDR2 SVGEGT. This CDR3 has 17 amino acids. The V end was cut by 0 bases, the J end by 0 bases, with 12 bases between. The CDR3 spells CASSYSQGSISNQPQHF. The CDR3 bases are TGTGCCAGCAGTTACTCCCAGGGAAGTATTAGCAATCAGCCCCAGCATTTT.

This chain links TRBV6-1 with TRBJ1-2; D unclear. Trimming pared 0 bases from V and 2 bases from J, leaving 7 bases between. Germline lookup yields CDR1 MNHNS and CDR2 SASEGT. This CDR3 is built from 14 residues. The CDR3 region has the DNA TGTGCCAGCAGTGAAGCGAAAGGGAACTATGGCTACACCTTC. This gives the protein CASSEAKGNYGYTF.

The chain's CDR3 is CASSSLSSGSTDTQYF. CDR3 bases: TGCGCCAGCAGCTCCCTTTCCAGCGGGAGCACAGATACGCAGTATTTT. The V and J genes are TRBV5-1 and TRBJ2-3; weak D call: TRBD2 (6 bases). Germline assignment: CDR1 SGHRS and CDR2 YFSETQ. The CDR3 contains 16 residues. V dropped 3 bases and J dropped 0 bases, with 14 bases sitting between them. Full variable domain (rest looked up from reference TRBV5-1 and TRBJ2-3): KAGVTQTPRYLIKTRGQQVTLSCSPISGHRSVSWYQQTPGQGLQFLFEYFSETQRNKGNFPGRFSGRQFSNSRSEMNVSTLELGDSALYLCASSSLSSGSTDTQYFGPGTRLTVL.

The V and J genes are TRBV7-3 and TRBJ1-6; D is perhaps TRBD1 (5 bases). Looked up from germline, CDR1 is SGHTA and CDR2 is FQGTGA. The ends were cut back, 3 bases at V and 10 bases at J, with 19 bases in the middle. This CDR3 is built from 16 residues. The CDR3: CASSLGPGGGGSPLHF. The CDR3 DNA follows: TGTGCCAGCAGCTTGGGCCCCGGGGGGGGAGGCTCACCCCTCCACTTT.